Sequencing of this T cell receptor beta chain was carried out in a study of CD8+ T cells in alopecia areata. Alopecia areata patients provided lesional scalp punch biopsies and peripheral blood, both collected for the study. CDR1 is SGDLS and CDR2 is YYNGEE in the germline V gene. V shed 4 bases and J 1 base; nucleotides not matched to a gene: 8. This CDR3 spans 17 amino acids. cDNA serving as the sequencing template came from extracted, reverse transcribed RNA. Using immunoSEQ multiplex PCR, the repertoire was profiled, and TCRdb retains in-frame clones only, with some absent. The table shows around 65,000 clones, with under 55% occurring only once.

The rearrangement links TRBV9 to TRBJ2-3, with 11 bases aligning to TRBD2. This specimen was CD8+ T cells sorted from blood, taken at week 0. The origin of this receptor is a human donor with alopecia areata. The DNA of the CDR3 is TGTGCCAGCAGCATCCACCAGGGACTAGCGGGCACAGATACGCAGTATTTT. It codes for CASSIHQGLAGTDTQYF.